The 29 T cell receptor beta chains below all came from one sample that was sequenced in a study of T cell responses to AZD1222 COVID-19 vaccine. Libraries were prepared by immunoSEQ multiplex PCR; TCRdb keeps only in-frame clonotypes and omits some of them. The table has 95,000 to 150,000 clones, roughly 85% seen once. The material sequenced was peripheral blood, taken on day 0 of AZD1222 vaccination. Source of these receptors: an adult in good health.

This chain connects TRBV2 to TRBJ2-3; no clear D. Deletions cut 7 bases from V and 0 bases from J, with 5 bases between. CDR1 and CDR2 (germline): SNHLY, FYNNEI. CDR3 size: 12 residues. The CDR3 loop reads CASTMSTDTQYF. The CDR3 coding sequence is TGTGCCAGCACTATGAGCACAGATACGCAGTATTTT.

The V and J genes are TRBV5-1 and TRBJ2-1; 9 bases match TRBD2. CDR1 and CDR2 from the germline V gene are SGHRS and YFSETQ. V dropped 0 bases and J dropped 7; count of bases not matched to a gene: 11. The CDR3 is 17 residues long. The chain's CDR3 is CASSLEGGRAVGNEQFF. Here the CDR3 DNA reads TGCGCCAGCAGCTTGGAGGGCGGGAGGGCCGTCGGTAATGAGCAGTTCTTC.

The rearrangement uses TRBV18 and TRBJ2-7; 8 bases are a match to TRBD1. Looked up from germline, CDR1 is KGHSH and CDR2 is LQKENI. V shed 4 bases, J shed 2 bases, and the junction held 4 bases outside the gene matches. The CDR3 totals 14 residues. CDR3 amino acids: CASSQGQATYEQYF. In nucleotides, the CDR3 is TGTGCCAGCTCACAGGGACAGGCGACCTACGAGCAGTACTTC.

The chain uses TRBV28 and TRBJ1-5; D unresolved. CDR3 size: 14 residues. Germline CDR1 reads MDHEN; CDR2 reads SYDVKM. Trimming left V 7 bases short and J 0 bases short, with 10 bases between. Written as DNA, the CDR3 is TGTGCCAGCACTATGGACGTTAGCAATCAGCCCCAGCATTTT. Its translation is CASTMDVSNQPQHF.

The chain uses TRBV2 and TRBJ2-1; either TRBD1 or TRBD2 may supply D (5 bases each). The CDR3 is 15 residues long. The germline V gene has CDR1 SNHLY and CDR2 FYNNEI. Deletions cut 4 bases from V and 8 bases from J, with 18 bases between. The CDR3 region has the DNA TGTGCCAGCAGTGGAGGGGAGAAGGGTTTGTATGAGCAGTTCTTC. It translates to CASSGGEKGLYEQFF.

This chain links TRBV19 with TRBJ1-4; D perhaps matches TRBD1 (6 bases). Trimming took 10 bases from V and 4 from J, leaving 16 bases between them. This CDR3 has 14 residues. Germline CDR1 reads LNHDA; CDR2 reads SQIVND (reference sequence). The CDR3 spells CATQGRGGNEKLFF. Here the CDR3 DNA reads TGTGCCACCCAAGGTCGAGGGGGTAATGAAAAACTGTTTTTT.

The chain is built from TRBV21-1 and TRBJ2-7. TRBV21-1 is classified as a pseudogene. The CDR3 totals 16 residues. The CDR3: CAGSPKILPDSYEQYF. DNA for the CDR3: TGTGCCGGCAGCCCAAAAATCTTGCCTGACTCCTACGAGCAGTACTTC.

V is TRBV2 and J is TRBJ1-1; maybe TRBD1 (6 bases). The CDR3 has 15 residues. Germline V gives CDR1 SNHLY, CDR2 FYNNEI. Trimming pared 6 bases from V and 2 bases from J, leaving 16 bases between. The CDR3 spells CASRSNGQQNTEAFF. The CDR3 DNA is TGTGCCAGCAGATCAAACGGACAGCAAAACACTGAAGCTTTCTTT.

V is TRBV6-5 and J is TRBJ1-4; maybe TRBD1 (5 bases). Germline V gene data show CDR1 as MNHEY and CDR2 as SVGAGI. V gave up 4 bases and J gave up 7 bases, with 13 bases separating them. The CDR3 runs 14 residues. In DNA form, the CDR3 reads TGTGCCAGCAGTTCCGGGGGTGGACTTGAAAAACTGTTTTTT. Protein sequence: CASSSGGGLEKLFF.

The chain carries TRBV3-1 (or the pseudogene TRBV3-2) and TRBJ1-6; D is perhaps TRBD1 (5 bases). CDR3 length: 13 amino acids. CDR1 LGHDT and CDR2 YNNKEL come from the germline V gene (reference sequence). The V gene lost 5 bases and the J gene lost 8 bases, with 10 bases spanning the gap. In nucleotides, the CDR3 is TGTGCCAGCAGCACCCGAGGGGATTCACCCCTCCACTTT. Protein product: CASSTRGDSPLHF.

V gene TRBV9 combines with J gene TRBJ2-1; no clear D gene. V was shortened by 4 bases and J by 10 bases, with 12 bases between the two germline ends. The CDR3 runs to 12 residues. The V gene's germline CDR1 is SGDLS and CDR2 YYNGEE. The CDR3 nucleotides read TGTGCCAGCAGCAAGATTAGTGGCGAGCAGTTCTTC. This sequence encodes CASSKISGEQFF.

The CDR3 sequence is CASSWGINSGNTIYF. The CDR3 DNA sequence: TGTGCCAGCAGCTGGGGAATTAACTCTGGAAACACCATATATTTT. This rearrangement joins TRBV5-6 to TRBJ1-3; D is undetermined. Germline V CDR1 and CDR2: SGHDT, YYEEEE. V lost 3 bases and J 0 bases, leaving 10 bases between the germline ends. The CDR3 length is 15 residues.

The rearrangement joins TRBV7-2 to TRBJ1-6; weak D call: TRBD1 (6 bases). Germline loops: CDR1 SGHTA, CDR2 FQGNSA. Trimming removed 1 base from V and 2 bases from J, with 18 bases in between. The CDR3 length is 19 residues. CDR3 amino acids: CASSLVLGQGRTYNSPLHF. CDR3 sequence (DNA): TGTGCCAGCAGCTTAGTTTTAGGGCAGGGGAGGACCTATAATTCACCCCTCCACTTT. The full variable domain, completed using reference TRBV7-2 and TRBJ1-6, is GAGVSQSPSNKVTEKGKDVELRCDPISGHTALYWYRQSLGQGLEFLIYFQGNSAPDKSGLPSDRFSAERTGGSVSTLTIQRTQQEDSAVYLCASSLVLGQGRTYNSPLHFGNGTRLTVT.

V usage is TRBV7-2 and J usage is TRBJ2-7; TRBD1 or TRBD2 may be the D gene (5 bases each). CDR1 is SGHTA and CDR2 is FQGNSA in the germline V gene. Trimming stripped 4 bases from V and 0 bases from J, with 13 bases between. This CDR3 region has 15 residues. In DNA, the CDR3 is TGTGCCAGCAGCTCAAGTGGGACGAACTCCTACGAGCAGTACTTC. Amino acid sequence: CASSSSGTNSYEQYF.

The chain is built from TRBV7-6 and TRBJ1-3, with D hard to call. Germline CDR1 is SGHVS and CDR2 is FNYEAQ. The CDR3 extends over 15 amino acids. With 5 bases removed from V and 0 bases from J, the gap between germline ends came to 11 bases. Here the CDR3 reads CASSPKTFSGNTIYF. CDR3 bases: TGTGCCAGCAGCCCCAAAACCTTCTCTGGAAACACCATATATTTT.

The gene calls are TRBV27 and TRBJ2-3, with 8 positions matching TRBD1. The junction had 12 bases not matched to a gene; V was cut back by 5 bases and J by 2 bases. The CDR3 is 17 residues long. The germline V gene encodes CDR1 MNHEY and CDR2 SMNVEV (reference sequence). CDR3: CASSPRPGTGYTDTQYF. As DNA, the CDR3 is TGTGCCAGCAGTCCTCGTCCCGGGACAGGTTACACAGATACGCAGTATTTT.

V and J are TRBV2 and TRBJ1-4, with a weak D call TRBD1 (6 bases). In germline, CDR1 is SNHLY, CDR2 FYNNEI. CDR3 length equals 16 residues. V lost 1 base, J lost 8 bases, and 17 bases lay in between. The CDR3 here is CASSEGLVGGEEKLFF. DNA for the CDR3: TGTGCCAGCAGTGAAGGATTGGTTGGGGGCGAGGAAAAACTGTTTTTT.

This chain joins TRBV28 and TRBJ2-7; no clear D. V was shortened by 2 bases and J by 6 bases, with 14 bases between the two germline ends. This CDR3 has 14 residues. Germline assignment: CDR1 MDHEN and CDR2 SYDVKM. In nucleotides, the CDR3 is TGTGCCAGCAGTTTAATCGGACCCACGAGCGAGCAGTACTTC. Translation: CASSLIGPTSEQYF.

This clone was counted only a few times. This chain joins TRBV6-5 and TRBJ1-2, with D possibly matching TRBD1 (6 bases). The germline V and J ends were trimmed by 4 bases and 3 bases, with 15 bases remaining between them. The CDR3 covers 15 residues. Germline-derived CDR1 and CDR2 are MNHEY and SVGAGI. The DNA of the CDR3 is TGTGCCAGCAGTTTAGACAGGAGAGGGTACTATGGCTACACCTTC. It encodes CASSLDRRGYYGYTF.

The CDR3 spells CASSLMRSPGEKLFF. The CDR3 coding sequence is TGTGCCAGCAGCCTGATGAGGAGCCCAGGGGAAAAACTGTTTTTT. The gene calls are TRBV5-5 and TRBJ1-4; D is perhaps TRBD1 (5 bases). The CDR3 extends over 15 amino acids. CDR1 is SGHKS and CDR2 is YYEKEE in the germline V gene (reference sequence). V was clipped by 4 bases and J by 8 bases, with 18 bases between them.

The chain couples TRBV2 to TRBJ2-7, with 9 bases matching TRBD1. The germline gives CDR1 SNHLY, CDR2 FYNNEI. The V and J ends lost 6 bases and 7 bases, in that order; junction bases with no gene match: 4. The CDR3 is 12 residues long. In DNA form, the CDR3 reads TGTGCCAGCAGAACAGGGGGCGGAGAGCAGTACTTC. As protein: CASRTGGGEQYF.

J is TRBJ1-5 and V is TRBV7-7; 7 nucleotides line up with TRBD1. J was trimmed by 0 bases and V by 3 bases; bases with no gene match: 8. CDR3 length: 17 amino acids. CDR1 and CDR2 from the germline V gene are SSHAT and FNYEAQ (reference sequence). The CDR3 nucleotides read TGTGCCAGCAGCTTCCGACCAACAGGGGTTAGCAATCAGCCCCAGCATTTT. Amino acid sequence: CASSFRPTGVSNQPQHF.

In its sample, this clone is medium-sized. This CDR3 is CASNLAGLLGELFF. CDR3 DNA: TGTGCCAGTAATCTAGCGGGTCTTCTCGGGGAGCTGTTTTTT. The rearrangement joins TRBV19 to TRBJ2-2; 8 bases line up with TRBD2. The CDR3 totals 14 residues. The V and J ends lost 7 bases and 7 bases, in that order; junction bases with no gene match: 8. CDR1 is LNHDA and CDR2 is SQIVND in the germline V gene (reference sequence).

This chain links TRBV21-1 with TRBJ1-5. TRBV21-1 counts as a pseudogene. The CDR3 has 14 amino acids. Here the CDR3 DNA reads TGTGCCAGCAGCAAAGATCTAGTTCGTCAGCCCCAGCATTTT. It yields the protein CASSKDLVRQPQHF.

This rearrangement joins TRBV6-5 to TRBJ1-1; 8 positions match TRBD1. The CDR3 covers 14 residues. CDR1 and CDR2 (germline): MNHEY, SVGAGI. Trimming at V came to 6 bases and at J to 4 bases, leaving 7 bases not matched to a gene. In DNA form, the CDR3 reads TGTGCCAGCAGACCGGGACAGGCGGGCACTGAAGCTTTCTTT. Protein: CASRPGQAGTEAFF.

This chain joins TRBV7-2 and TRBJ1-2, with 8 positions matching TRBD1. Unmatched junction bases numbered 12, after V lost 5 bases and J lost 4 bases. The V gene's germline CDR1 is SGHTA and CDR2 FQGNSA. The CDR3 consists of 16 residues. The DNA for the CDR3 is TGTGCCAGCAGCCCCGGTGTGGGGACAGGAGCCTATGGCTACACCTTC. This translates into CASSPGVGTGAYGYTF.

This sequence joins TRBV30 and TRBJ1-6, with 7 bases fitting TRBD1. Germline values: CDR1 GTSNPN, CDR2 SVGIG (reference sequence). This CDR3 comprises 15 residues. Trimming at V came to 3 bases and at J to 2 bases, leaving 4 bases not matched to a gene. The CDR3 is CAWRGQSAYNSPLHF. CDR3 in DNA: TGTGCCTGGAGGGGACAGAGCGCCTATAATTCACCCCTCCACTTT.

V gene TRBV7-8 combines with J gene TRBJ2-7; D gene uncertain. V was clipped by 0 bases and J by 2 bases, with 8 bases between them. Germline assignment: CDR1 SGHVS and CDR2 FQNEAQ. The CDR3 is 14 amino acids. Written as DNA, the CDR3 is TGTGCCAGCAGCTTAGCGCGTGGGACCTACGAGCAGTACTTC. This encodes CASSLARGTYEQYF.

The chain links TRBV6-5 to TRBJ2-2; tentatively, D is TRBD2 (5 bases). With 7 bases removed from V and 3 bases from J, the gap between germline ends came to 12 bases. The CDR3 contains 14 residues. Germline V gene data show CDR1 as MNHEY and CDR2 as SVGAGI. The CDR3 DNA sequence: TGTGCCAGCACCCTACCCGGGGACACCGGGGAGCTGTTTTTT. Its protein product is CASTLPGDTGELFF.